This TCR beta chain appears in the sequencing data of a study of T cells after posttransplantation cyclophosphamide. This clone occurred once. Its cognate antigen is unknown. Treatment was busulfan-fludarabine conditioning, a marrow graft, and cyclophosphamide on days +3 and +4. Profiling relied on immunoSEQ multiplex PCR, and the TCRdb table lists in-frame clones only, not all of them. The sample holds about 8,000 clones, around 90% seen once. Overall study findings and caveats: TRB clonality was highly associated with recipient CMV seropositivity and reactivation. Tissue-infiltrating T cells from skin or gut overlapped little with blood T cells. Later blood repertoires were often dominated by clones from the donor CD8+ memory compartment.

This sample comprised CD4+ T cells sorted from blood, obtained approximately 190 weeks after allogeneic stem cell transplant with posttransplant cyclophosphamide. The sequence came from a female patient aged 50-59 years who received an allogeneic stem cell transplant from a related donor, was CMV-positive, and had no GVHD. Some T cells may arise from the graft donor.

CDR3 region: CASSFTGRGQGYYEKLFF. CDR3 nucleotide sequence: TGTGCCAGCAGTTTCACAGGAAGGGGGCAGGGTTATTATGAAAAACTGTTTTTT. The chain has TRBV28 and TRBJ1-4; 7 positions agree with TRBD1. The V and J ends lost 3 bases and 6 bases, in that order; junction bases with no gene match: 16. There are 18 residues in the CDR3. Germline V gene data show CDR1 as MDHEN and CDR2 as SYDVKM.